This T cell receptor beta chain was recovered during a study of cytomegalovirus exposure and HLA in healthy donors. Study findings and constraints: Common viral pathogens were later found to be apparently linked to several of the most significant clusters. Later genetic work tied a missense DCLRE1C variant to beta-chain V and J trimming. Within the data, a cluster of highly shared sequence variants was likely a sequencing artifact. CMV serostatus was the sole immune exposure information available.

It was with 60 Vbeta and 13 Jbeta primers that the PCR ran. Repertoires were generated with immunoSEQ multiplex PCR, while TCRdb's copy carries only in-frame clones and drops some. The data contain under 150,000 clones, under 10% of them singletons. V lost 2 bases and J 0 bases, leaving 5 bases between the germline ends. The CDR3 sequence is 14 residues long. Germline loops: CDR1 SGHVS, CDR2 FNYEAQ. Comments on this clone: Its antigen remains unknown.

The sequence came from a woman between 40 and 50 years old in good health and CMV-seropositive. Sequencing input: PBMCs. The rearrangement uses TRBV7-6 and TRBJ1-3; D gene unclear. The CDR3 region has the DNA TGTGCCAGCAGCTTATCAGACTCTGGAAACACCATATATTTT. Translation: CASSLSDSGNTIYF.